This TCR beta chain was sequenced during a study of glioma-infiltrating T cells after dendritic cell vaccination. About the study: Treatment, given 2003 to 2012, was autologous tumor lysate-pulsed dendritic cell vaccination.

Amplification used 60 V beta primers and 13 J beta primers. Clones were read by immunoSEQ multiplex PCR, and TCRdb kept only the in-frame ones, dropping some. The sample consists of fewer than 100,000 clones, more than 75% of them appearing once. CDR3 size: 14 residues. Between the trimmed V and J ends, which lost 0 bases and 4 bases, there was a span of 9 bases. Germline CDR1 and CDR2: MNHEY and SVGAGI. Points on this clone: Other DNA sequences in the same sample also yield this CDR3.

This material consisted of blood, taken before dendritic cell vaccination. The clonotype was recovered from a human donor with glioblastoma. The gene calls are TRBV6-5 and TRBJ1-1; TRBD1 is a possible D gene (5 bases). Here the CDR3 reads CASSYSSGGTEAFF. The CDR3 DNA is TGTGCCAGCAGTTACTCATCCGGGGGCACTGAAGCTTTCTTT.